This T cell receptor beta chain originates from a study of T cell changes during pregnancy in multiple sclerosis. Clones were sequenced by immunoSEQ multiplex PCR, and TCRdb holds only the in-frame ones, with some missing. The sample holds tens of thousands of clones, about 92% seen once. This clone was observed a few times. The CDR3 contains 13 residues. Trimming took off 5 bases at V and 0 bases at J, with 7 bases between the two ends. Germline V gives CDR1 PRHDT, CDR2 FYEKMQ (reference sequence). The V call is TRBV13, the J call TRBJ1-1; D uncertain. The sequencing used CD4+ T cells from peripheral blood mononuclear cells, collected in the third trimester of pregnancy. The sequence derives from a female donor with multiple sclerosis, enrolled in a pregnancy study. This CDR3 reads CASSPRVNTEAFF. CDR3 sequence (DNA): TGTGCCAGCAGCCCACGGGTGAACACTGAAGCTTTCTTT.